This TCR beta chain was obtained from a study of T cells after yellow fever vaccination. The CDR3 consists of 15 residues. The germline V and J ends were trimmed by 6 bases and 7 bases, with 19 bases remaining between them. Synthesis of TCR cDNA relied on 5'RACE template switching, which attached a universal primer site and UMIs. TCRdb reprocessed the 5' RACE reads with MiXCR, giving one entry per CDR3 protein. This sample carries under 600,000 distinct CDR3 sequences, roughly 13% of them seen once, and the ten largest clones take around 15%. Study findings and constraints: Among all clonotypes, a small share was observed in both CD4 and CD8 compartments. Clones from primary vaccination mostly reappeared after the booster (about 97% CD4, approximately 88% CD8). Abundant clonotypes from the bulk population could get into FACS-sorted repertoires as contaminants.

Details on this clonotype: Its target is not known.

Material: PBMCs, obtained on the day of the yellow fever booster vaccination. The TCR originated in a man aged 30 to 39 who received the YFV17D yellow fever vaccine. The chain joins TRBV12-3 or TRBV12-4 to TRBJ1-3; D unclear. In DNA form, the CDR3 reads TGTGCCAGCAGCCGGAGGGTCTTAGGAGGGAACACCATATATTTT. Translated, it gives CASSRRVLGGNTIYF.